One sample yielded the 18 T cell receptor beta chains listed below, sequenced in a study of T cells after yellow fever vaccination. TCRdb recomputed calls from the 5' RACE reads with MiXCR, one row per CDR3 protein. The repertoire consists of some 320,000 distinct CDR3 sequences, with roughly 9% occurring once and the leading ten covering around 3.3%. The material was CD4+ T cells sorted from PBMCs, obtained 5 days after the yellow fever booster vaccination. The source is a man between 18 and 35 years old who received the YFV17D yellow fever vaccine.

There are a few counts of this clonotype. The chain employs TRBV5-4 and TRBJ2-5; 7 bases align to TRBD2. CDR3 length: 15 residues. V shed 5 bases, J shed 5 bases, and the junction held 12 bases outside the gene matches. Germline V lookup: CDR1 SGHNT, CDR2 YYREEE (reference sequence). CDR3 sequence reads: CASSPRGMAGETQYF. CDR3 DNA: TGTGCCAGCAGTCCGCGGGGGATGGCGGGGGAGACCCAGTACTTC.

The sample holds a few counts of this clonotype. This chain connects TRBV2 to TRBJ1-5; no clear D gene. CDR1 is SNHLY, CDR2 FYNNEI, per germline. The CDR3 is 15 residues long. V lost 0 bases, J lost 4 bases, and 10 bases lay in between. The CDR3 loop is CASSEALRENQPQHF. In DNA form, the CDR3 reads TGTGCCAGCAGTGAAGCGTTGAGGGAGAATCAGCCCCAGCATTTT.

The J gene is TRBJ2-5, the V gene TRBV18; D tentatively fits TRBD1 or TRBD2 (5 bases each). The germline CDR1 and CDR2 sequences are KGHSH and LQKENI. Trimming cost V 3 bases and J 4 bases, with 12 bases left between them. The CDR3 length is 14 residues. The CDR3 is CASSPMTAAETQYF. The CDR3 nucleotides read TGTGCCAGCTCACCGATGACAGCGGCAGAGACCCAGTACTTC.

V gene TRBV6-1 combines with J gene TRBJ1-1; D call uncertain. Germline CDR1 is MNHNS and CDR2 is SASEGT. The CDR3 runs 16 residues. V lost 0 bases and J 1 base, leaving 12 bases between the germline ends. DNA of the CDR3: TGTGCCAGCAGTGAAGCGCTATCGGCGAAGAACACTGAAGCTTTCTTT. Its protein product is CASSEALSAKNTEAFF.

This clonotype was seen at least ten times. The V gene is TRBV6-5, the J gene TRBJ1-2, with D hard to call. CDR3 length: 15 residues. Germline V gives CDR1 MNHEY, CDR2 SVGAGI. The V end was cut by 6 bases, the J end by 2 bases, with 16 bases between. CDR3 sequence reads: CASRRKASGNYGYTF. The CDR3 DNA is TGTGCCAGCAGACGCAAGGCGTCGGGGAACTATGGCTACACCTTC.

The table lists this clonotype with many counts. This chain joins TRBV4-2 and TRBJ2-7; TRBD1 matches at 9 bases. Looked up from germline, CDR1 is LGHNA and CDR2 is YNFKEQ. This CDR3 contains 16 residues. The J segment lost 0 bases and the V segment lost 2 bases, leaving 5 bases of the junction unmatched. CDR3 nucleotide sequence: TGTGCCAGCAGCCAAACTCCGGGACAGGGCTCCTACGAGCAGTACTTC. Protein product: CASSQTPGQGSYEQYF.

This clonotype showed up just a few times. DNA of the CDR3: TGTGCCAGTAGTCCAGATCCTAACTATGGCTACACCTTC. Translating it yields CASSPDPNYGYTF. The chain combines TRBV19 with TRBJ1-2; D not resolved. This CDR3 has 13 amino acids. The ends were cut back, 5 bases at V and 0 bases at J, with 7 bases in the middle. The germline V gene encodes CDR1 LNHDA and CDR2 SQIVND (reference sequence).

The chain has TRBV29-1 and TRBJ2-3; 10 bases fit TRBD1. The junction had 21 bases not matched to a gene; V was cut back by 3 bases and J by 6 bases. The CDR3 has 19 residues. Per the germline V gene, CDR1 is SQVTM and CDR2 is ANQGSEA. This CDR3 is CSVERRGVMRQGALDTQYF. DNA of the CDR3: TGCAGCGTTGAGAGAAGGGGGGTTATGAGACAGGGGGCGCTGGATACGCAGTATTTT.

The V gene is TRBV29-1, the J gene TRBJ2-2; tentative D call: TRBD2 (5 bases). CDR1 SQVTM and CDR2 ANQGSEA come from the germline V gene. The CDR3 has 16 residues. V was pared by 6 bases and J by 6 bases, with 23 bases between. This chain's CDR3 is CSVAIVAVGGAGELFF. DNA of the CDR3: TGCAGCGTGGCCATCGTAGCAGTCGGAGGCGCCGGGGAGCTGTTTTTT.

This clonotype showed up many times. This CDR3 is CASSYPPTRNIQYF. For the CDR3, the DNA is TGTGCCAGCAGTTACCCCCCGACTAGAAACATTCAGTACTTC. The chain joins TRBV6-6 to TRBJ2-4; D is perhaps TRBD2 (6 bases). Trimming removed 2 bases at V and 6 bases at J, with 11 bases between. Germline V gene data show CDR1 as MNHNY and CDR2 as SVGAGI (reference sequence). CDR3 size: 14 residues.

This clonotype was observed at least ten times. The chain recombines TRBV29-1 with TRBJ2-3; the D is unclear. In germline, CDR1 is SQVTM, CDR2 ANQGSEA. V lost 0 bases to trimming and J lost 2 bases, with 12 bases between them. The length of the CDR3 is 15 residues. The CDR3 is CSVEDRRRLTDTQYF. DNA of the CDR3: TGCAGCGTTGAAGACCGCCGGCGGCTCACAGATACGCAGTATTTT.

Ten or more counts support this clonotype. CDR3 sequence (DNA): TGCGCCAGCAGCTTGGCAGGAGTCTTAAGGTCGGGCTACACCTTC. This codes for CASSLAGVLRSGYTF. The V call is TRBV5-1, the J call TRBJ1-2, with no clear D. This CDR3 is built from 15 residues. Trimming stripped 0 bases from V and 8 bases from J, with 17 bases between. Looked up from germline, CDR1 is SGHRS and CDR2 is YFSETQ.

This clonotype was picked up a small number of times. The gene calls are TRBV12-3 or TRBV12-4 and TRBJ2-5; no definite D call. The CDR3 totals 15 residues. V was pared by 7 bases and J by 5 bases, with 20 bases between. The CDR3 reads CASTLRTDYGETQYF. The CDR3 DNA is TGTGCCAGCACCCTAAGGACGGATTACGGCGAGACCCAGTACTTC.

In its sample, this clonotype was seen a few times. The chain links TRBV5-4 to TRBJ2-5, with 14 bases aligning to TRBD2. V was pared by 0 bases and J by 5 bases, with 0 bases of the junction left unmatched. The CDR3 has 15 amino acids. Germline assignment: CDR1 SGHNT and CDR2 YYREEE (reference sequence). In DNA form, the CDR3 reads TGTGCCAGCAGCTTGGGGACTAGCGGGAGGGAGACCCAGTACTTC. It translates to CASSLGTSGRETQYF.

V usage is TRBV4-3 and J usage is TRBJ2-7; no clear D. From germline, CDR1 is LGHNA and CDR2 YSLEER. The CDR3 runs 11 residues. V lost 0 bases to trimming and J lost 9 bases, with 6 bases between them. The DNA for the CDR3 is TGCGCCAGCAGCCAAGAGGGCGGGCAGTACGTC. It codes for CASSQEGGQYV.

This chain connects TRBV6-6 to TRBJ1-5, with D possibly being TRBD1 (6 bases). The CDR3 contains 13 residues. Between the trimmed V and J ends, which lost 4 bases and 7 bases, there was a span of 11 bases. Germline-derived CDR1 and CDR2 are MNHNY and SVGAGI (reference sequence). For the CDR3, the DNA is TGTGCCAGCAGTTCACAGGGATTCCAGCCCCAGCATTTT. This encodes CASSSQGFQPQHF.

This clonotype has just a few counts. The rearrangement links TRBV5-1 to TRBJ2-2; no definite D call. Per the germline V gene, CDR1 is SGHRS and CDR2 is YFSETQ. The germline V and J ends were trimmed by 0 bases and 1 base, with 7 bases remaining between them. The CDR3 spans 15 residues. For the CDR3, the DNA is TGCGCCAGCAGCTTGGACCATGGGAACACCGGGGAGCTGTTTTTT. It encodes CASSLDHGNTGELFF. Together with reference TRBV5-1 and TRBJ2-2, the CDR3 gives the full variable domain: KAGVTQTPRYLIKTRGQQVTLSCSPISGHRSVSWYQQTPGQGLQFLFEYFSETQRNKGNFPGRFSGRQFSNSRSEMNVSTLELGDSALYLCASSLDHGNTGELFFGEGSRLTVL.

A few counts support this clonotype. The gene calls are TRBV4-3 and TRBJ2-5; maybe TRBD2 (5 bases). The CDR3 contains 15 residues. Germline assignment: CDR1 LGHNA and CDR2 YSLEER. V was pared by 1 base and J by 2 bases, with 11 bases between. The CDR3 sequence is CASSQVISDQETQYF. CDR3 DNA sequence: TGCGCCAGCAGCCAAGTCATTAGCGATCAAGAGACCCAGTACTTC.